These T cell receptor beta chains were read from a single sample in a study of CD8+ T cells in alopecia areata. Method: immunoSEQ multiplex PCR; TCRdb's copy keeps in-frame clones and lacks some. The sample contains under 150,000 clones, 56% of which appear only once. Sequencing used CD4+ T cells sorted from blood, obtained at week 24, from a patient treated with tofacitinib. Receptors originate from a human donor with alopecia areata. CDR3s include the opening cysteine and the closing phenylalanine or tryptophan. Fields, in order: clone size, V gene, J gene, D gene, CDR3 protein, CDR3 DNA. A D gene is named only where the DNA matches it firmly. The size field is filled for only some rows; it gives once, few, many or a size class.

clone_size: -
v_call: TRBV5-4
j_call: TRBJ2-5
d_call: -
cdr3_aa: CASSLMYQETQYF
cdr3_nt: TGTGCCAGCAGCTTGATGTACCAAGAGACCCAGTACTTC

clone_size: -
v_call: TRBV11-2
j_call: TRBJ1-2
d_call: -
cdr3_aa: CASSLWAAGFDGYTF
cdr3_nt: TGTGCCAGCAGCTTATGGGCTGCAGGGTTCGATGGCTACACCTTC

clone_size: -
v_call: TRBV4-3
j_call: TRBJ2-3
d_call: -
cdr3_aa: CASSQDPAATDTQYF
cdr3_nt: TGCGCCAGCAGCCAAGATCCAGCGGCGACAGATACGCAGTATTTT

clone_size: -
v_call: TRBV6-6
j_call: TRBJ2-3
d_call: -
cdr3_aa: CASRLPGADTQYF
cdr3_nt: TGTGCCAGCAGACTCCCCGGGGCGGATACGCAGTATTTT

clone_size: -
v_call: TRBV7-2
j_call: TRBJ2-1
d_call: TRBD1
cdr3_aa: CASSWGAGTGISEQFF
cdr3_nt: TGTGCCAGCAGCTGGGGGGCCGGGACAGGGATCAGTGAGCAGTTCTTC

clone_size: few
v_call: TRBV6-5
j_call: TRBJ1-5
d_call: -
cdr3_aa: CASSYSYNQPQHF
cdr3_nt: TGTGCCAGCAGTTACTCTTACAATCAGCCCCAGCATTTT

clone_size: -
v_call: TRBV29-1
j_call: TRBJ1-2
d_call: -
cdr3_aa: CSVGEGRTYGYTF
cdr3_nt: TGCAGCGTCGGCGAGGGACGGACTTATGGCTACACCTTC

clone_size: -
v_call: TRBV6-5
j_call: TRBJ1-1
d_call: TRBD1
cdr3_aa: CASRGQGGNTEAFF
cdr3_nt: TGTGCCAGCAGAGGACAGGGCGGGAACACTGAAGCTTTCTTT

clone_size: -
v_call: TRBV6-1
j_call: TRBJ2-7
d_call: TRBD1
cdr3_aa: CARLLGTDYEQYF
cdr3_nt: TGTGCCAGACTTCTCGGGACAGATTACGAGCAGTACTTC

clone_size: few
v_call: TRBV29-1
j_call: TRBJ1-1
d_call: -
cdr3_aa: CSVHKNTEAFF
cdr3_nt: TGCAGCGTACACAAGAACACTGAAGCTTTCTTT

clone_size: -
v_call: TRBV2
j_call: TRBJ1-5
d_call: -
cdr3_aa: CASDRDLNQPQHF
cdr3_nt: TGTGCCAGCGACCGGGACTTAAATCAGCCCCAGCATTTT

clone_size: -
v_call: TRBV25-1
j_call: TRBJ1-6
d_call: TRBD1
cdr3_aa: CASSHKAGTGNNSPLHF
cdr3_nt: TGTGCCAGCAGTCATAAGGCGGGGACAGGGAACAATTCACCCCTCCACTTT

clone_size: -
v_call: TRBV27
j_call: TRBJ2-1
d_call: -
cdr3_aa: CASSLSSTGYSYNEQFF
cdr3_nt: TGTGCCAGCAGTTTATCAAGTACAGGGTACTCCTACAATGAGCAGTTCTTC

clone_size: -
v_call: TRBV9
j_call: TRBJ2-3
d_call: TRBD1
cdr3_aa: CASSSLRGSTDTQYF
cdr3_nt: TGTGCCAGCAGCTCTCTCAGGGGGAGCACAGATACGCAGTATTTT

clone_size: medium-sized
v_call: TRBV14
j_call: TRBJ1-1
d_call: -
cdr3_aa: CASSQWGGGTEAFF
cdr3_nt: TGTGCCAGCAGCCAGTGGGGTGGAGGAACTGAAGCTTTCTTT

clone_size: few
v_call: TRBV5-6
j_call: TRBJ2-1
d_call: -
cdr3_aa: CASRKGNEQFF
cdr3_nt: TGTGCCTCCCGCAAGGGGAATGAGCAGTTCTTC

clone_size: -
v_call: TRBV21-1
j_call: TRBJ2-4
d_call: -
cdr3_aa: CASSDRRGSIQYF
cdr3_nt: TGTGCCAGCAGCGATCGGAGAGGGAGCATTCAGTACTTC

clone_size: -
v_call: TRBV11-1
j_call: TRBJ1-1
d_call: -
cdr3_aa: CASSLLLENTEAFF
cdr3_nt: TGTGCCAGCAGCTTACTCCTTGAGAACACTGAAGCTTTCTTT

clone_size: -
v_call: TRBV5-4
j_call: TRBJ1-5
d_call: TRBD1
cdr3_aa: CASSNAGTGLGNQPQHF
cdr3_nt: TGTGCCAGCAGCAACGCCGGGACAGGGCTGGGCAATCAGCCCCAGCATTTT

clone_size: -
v_call: TRBV4-3
j_call: TRBJ1-2
d_call: -
cdr3_aa: CASSQAVGVVGYTF
cdr3_nt: TGCGCCAGCAGCCAAGCTGTGGGTGTAGTTGGCTACACCTTC

clone_size: -
v_call: TRBV7-2
j_call: TRBJ2-7
d_call: -
cdr3_aa: CASSLGTGRYEQYF
cdr3_nt: TGTGCCAGCAGCTTAGGGACCGGCCGGTACGAGCAGTACTTC

clone_size: -
v_call: TRBV20-1
j_call: TRBJ1-1
d_call: -
cdr3_aa: CSARDYPSAFF
cdr3_nt: TGCAGTGCTAGAGATTACCCCTCAGCTTTCTTT

clone_size: -
v_call: TRBV5-1
j_call: TRBJ1-1
d_call: -
cdr3_aa: CASSSQGWGTEAFF
cdr3_nt: TGCGCCAGCAGCTCACAGGGTTGGGGCACTGAAGCTTTCTTT

clone_size: few
v_call: TRBV20-1
j_call: TRBJ2-1
d_call: -
cdr3_aa: CSPRSGNEQFF
cdr3_nt: TGCAGTCCCCGGAGTGGCAATGAGCAGTTCTTC

clone_size: once
v_call: TRBV15
j_call: TRBJ1-4
d_call: -
cdr3_aa: CATSRVPEKLFF
cdr3_nt: TGTGCCACCAGCAGAGTACCTGAAAAACTGTTTTTT

clone_size: -
v_call: TRBV7-9
j_call: TRBJ1-2
d_call: TRBD1
cdr3_aa: CASSAMDRGLGYTF
cdr3_nt: TGTGCCAGCAGCGCTATGGACAGGGGACTTGGCTACACCTTC

clone_size: few
v_call: TRBV27
j_call: TRBJ1-2
d_call: -
cdr3_aa: CASSLSGFRGGYTF
cdr3_nt: TGTGCCAGCAGTTTGTCCGGGTTCCGAGGGGGCTACACCTTC

clone_size: -
v_call: TRBV15
j_call: TRBJ2-3
d_call: -
cdr3_aa: CATSTVADTQYF
cdr3_nt: TGTGCCACCAGCACCGTCGCAGATACGCAGTATTTT

clone_size: few
v_call: TRBV19
j_call: TRBJ2-3
d_call: TRBD2
cdr3_aa: CASRPLAGAPYF
cdr3_nt: TGTGCCAGTAGACCACTAGCGGGGGCCCCGTATTTT

clone_size: -
v_call: TRBV5-1
j_call: TRBJ2-3
d_call: TRBD1
cdr3_aa: CASSLAQGATDTQYF
cdr3_nt: TGCGCCAGCAGCTTGGCCCAGGGGGCTACAGATACGCAGTATTTT

clone_size: -
v_call: TRBV29-1
j_call: TRBJ2-1
d_call: TRBD1
cdr3_aa: CSVVRDRPQFF
cdr3_nt: TGCAGCGTTGTGAGGGACAGACCCCAGTTCTTC

clone_size: few
v_call: TRBV6-1
j_call: TRBJ2-7
d_call: TRBD2
cdr3_aa: CASSAAGTSGTYEQYF
cdr3_nt: TGTGCCAGCAGTGCAGCCGGGACTAGCGGAACCTACGAGCAGTACTTC

clone_size: -
v_call: TRBV6-5
j_call: TRBJ2-7
d_call: TRBD2
cdr3_aa: CASCSAGGEYEQYF
cdr3_nt: TGTGCCAGCTGTTCAGCGGGGGGAGAATACGAGCAGTACTTC

clone_size: -
v_call: TRBV29-1
j_call: TRBJ2-5
d_call: -
cdr3_aa: CSVARGGETQYF
cdr3_nt: TGCAGCGTCGCTAGGGGGGGAGAGACCCAGTACTTC

clone_size: -
v_call: TRBV6-5
j_call: TRBJ1-3
d_call: -
cdr3_aa: CASSYAMELSGNTIYF
cdr3_nt: TGTGCCAGCAGTTACGCGATGGAACTGTCTGGAAACACCATATATTTT

clone_size: -
v_call: TRBV5-4
j_call: TRBJ1-6
d_call: TRBD1
cdr3_aa: CASSLDTGGNSPLHF
cdr3_nt: TGTGCCAGCAGCTTGGATACAGGGGGGAATTCACCCCTCCACTTT

clone_size: -
v_call: TRBV29-1
j_call: TRBJ2-1
d_call: TRBD1
cdr3_aa: CSVVETGSYNEQFF
cdr3_nt: TGCAGCGTTGTAGAGACAGGGTCCTACAATGAGCAGTTCTTC

clone_size: few
v_call: TRBV30
j_call: TRBJ1-2
d_call: -
cdr3_aa: CAWSSLEGAGDGYTF
cdr3_nt: TGTGCCTGGAGCTCCTTGGAAGGGGCGGGAGATGGCTACACCTTC

clone_size: -
v_call: TRBV7-9
j_call: TRBJ2-1
d_call: TRBD1
cdr3_aa: CASRYGTGRYNEQFF
cdr3_nt: TGTGCCAGCAGGTACGGGACAGGGAGGTACAATGAGCAGTTCTTC

clone_size: few
v_call: TRBV6-6
j_call: TRBJ1-1
d_call: -
cdr3_aa: CASTLGDTEAFF
cdr3_nt: TGTGCCAGCACGTTAGGGGACACTGAAGCTTTCTTT

clone_size: few
v_call: TRBV5-1
j_call: TRBJ1-1
d_call: -
cdr3_aa: CASSLVGVGTEAFF
cdr3_nt: TGCGCCAGCAGCTTGGTAGGGGTGGGCACTGAAGCTTTCTTT

clone_size: few
v_call: TRBV27
j_call: TRBJ1-1
d_call: -
cdr3_aa: CASSLRGRGAEAFF
cdr3_nt: TGTGCCAGCAGTTTACGGGGGCGCGGGGCTGAAGCTTTCTTT

clone_size: -
v_call: TRBV30
j_call: TRBJ1-2
d_call: -
cdr3_aa: CAWTVGVYGYTF
cdr3_nt: TGTGCCTGGACTGTGGGCGTCTATGGCTACACCTTC

clone_size: few
v_call: TRBV5-4
j_call: TRBJ2-7
d_call: -
cdr3_aa: CASSFRELGGEYF
cdr3_nt: TGTGCCAGCAGCTTCCGGGAGCTAGGCGGGGAGTACTTC

clone_size: few
v_call: TRBV11-3
j_call: TRBJ1-2
d_call: -
cdr3_aa: CASSPFSSGNYGYTF
cdr3_nt: TGTGCCAGCAGCCCCTTTTCGTCAGGGAACTATGGCTACACCTTC

clone_size: once
v_call: TRBV5-6
j_call: TRBJ2-7
d_call: TRBD1
cdr3_aa: CASSFGTDYEQYF
cdr3_nt: TGTGCCAGCAGCTTCGGGACAGACTACGAGCAGTACTTC

clone_size: -
v_call: TRBV7-2
j_call: TRBJ2-5
d_call: -
cdr3_aa: CASSLVWRGPGETQYF
cdr3_nt: TGTGCCAGCAGCTTAGTGTGGCGGGGGCCCGGGGAGACCCAGTACTTC

clone_size: -
v_call: TRBV11-2
j_call: TRBJ1-2
d_call: TRBD1
cdr3_aa: CASSPGGSYGYTF
cdr3_nt: TGTGCCAGCAGCCCAGGGGGGTCCTATGGCTACACCTTC

clone_size: -
v_call: TRBV5-5
j_call: TRBJ2-7
d_call: -
cdr3_aa: CASSLRRPSDVLSYEQYF
cdr3_nt: TGTGCCAGCAGCTTGCGCCGCCCTAGCGACGTTTTGTCCTACGAGCAGTACTTC

clone_size: once
v_call: TRBV30
j_call: TRBJ1-5
d_call: -
cdr3_aa: CAWTGRRPQHF
cdr3_nt: TGTGCCTGGACAGGGCGCCGGCCCCAGCATTTT

clone_size: -
v_call: TRBV7-2
j_call: TRBJ2-5
d_call: -
cdr3_aa: CASSSLEGETQYF
cdr3_nt: TGTGCCAGCAGCTCTCTAGAGGGGGAGACCCAGTACTTC

clone_size: few
v_call: TRBV4-3
j_call: TRBJ2-3
d_call: -
cdr3_aa: CASSQDWSSTDTQYF
cdr3_nt: TGCGCCAGCAGCCAAGATTGGTCTTCGACAGATACGCAGTATTTT

clone_size: few
v_call: TRBV10-3
j_call: TRBJ2-7
d_call: TRBD1
cdr3_aa: CAISRDRVGEQYF
cdr3_nt: TGTGCCATCAGTCGGGACAGGGTCGGGGAGCAGTACTTC

clone_size: -
v_call: TRBV29-1
j_call: TRBJ2-3
d_call: -
cdr3_aa: CSVVRATDTQYF
cdr3_nt: TGCAGCGTCGTAAGGGCCACAGATACGCAGTATTTT

clone_size: -
v_call: TRBV30
j_call: TRBJ1-3
d_call: -
cdr3_aa: CAWALEGNTIYF
cdr3_nt: TGTGCCTGGGCTCTTGAAGGAAACACCATATATTTT